This T cell receptor beta chain is drawn from a study of blood T cells in healthy people across ages. Germline V gene sequence: CDR1 LGHDT, CDR2 YNNKEL (reference sequence). Between the trimmed V and J ends, which lost 1 base and 5 bases, there was a span of 17 bases. There are 16 residues in the CDR3. Combining a sample-barcoded 5' primer with a J-beta primer mix, a second PCR ran for 7 to 11 cycles. Via MiXCR, TCRdb re-called the 5' RACE reads, giving one row per CDR3 protein. The sample comprises under 2 million distinct CDR3 sequences, roughly a third of which are singletons, and 10% to 12% rests with the top ten. The study recruited healthy Caucasian donors from Russia who were aged about 6 to 90. Whole-study results and caveats: Per million T cells, TCR beta diversity dropped about linearly as age rose.

On this clonotype itself: Antigen specificity is unknown.

The TCR comes from a woman aged 25 to 39 in good health. J is TRBJ1-1 and V is TRBV3-1, with D maybe TRBD1 (5 bases). Material for sequencing was blood. CDR3 region: CASSQVRGQGKTEAFF. For the CDR3, the DNA is TGTGCCAGCAGCCAAGTAAGAGGCCAGGGTAAAACTGAAGCTTTCTTT.